These 21 T cell receptor beta chains originate from one sample sequenced in a study of persistence of HIV-infected CD4 T cells. The stimulus was an HIV-1 Gag 15-mer peptide pool, 0.95 to 1 ug/peptide/mL. Sorted nonresponding memory CD4+ T cells were CD40L-negative, CD69-negative, CD45RO-high. This was the immunoSEQ version 4 assay in survey mode. This table comes from immunoSEQ multiplex PCR, and its TCRdb copy is limited to in-frame clones, with some not included. Of around 42,000 clones listed, around 78% were seen once; the top ten hold 13% to 15%. No antigen is known for these receptors. Here the sequenced sample was CD4+ T cells sorted from PBMCs after 18-hour stimulation, taken from a patient who received antiretroviral therapy. The receptors were gathered from an adult man with HIV who was CMV-seropositive.

V usage is TRBV6-1 and J usage is TRBJ2-7, with D tentatively TRBD1 (6 bases). Trimming took 2 bases from V and 6 from J, leaving 14 bases between them. Germline CDR1 and CDR2: MNHNS and SASEGT. The CDR3 length is 14 residues. CDR3 nucleotides: TGTGCCAGCAGTGAACTCAGGGGCGTTGGCGAGCAGTACTTC. Translating it yields CASSELRGVGEQYF.

The V and J genes are TRBV15 and TRBJ1-4; the D is unclear. CDR1 and CDR2 (germline): LNHNV, YYDKDF (reference sequence). V was pared by 0 bases and J by 5 bases, with 10 bases between. This CDR3 contains 15 residues. In DNA form, the CDR3 reads TGTGCCACCAGCAGAGATCCCATTAGGAATGAAAAACTGTTTTTT. It codes for CATSRDPIRNEKLFF.

The gene calls are TRBV7-2 and TRBJ1-2; TRBD1 is a possible D gene (6 bases). Germline CDR1 reads SGHTA; CDR2 reads FQGNSA. V lost 4 bases, J lost 8 bases, and 20 bases lay in between. This CDR3 has 15 residues. The CDR3 DNA follows: TGTGCCAGCAGCTCTAGCCCTCAGGGGAAGAGGGGCTACACCTTC. It is translated as CASSSSPQGKRGYTF.

This chain connects TRBV20-1 to TRBJ1-4; a possible D gene is TRBD1 (5 bases). The CDR3 covers 14 residues. V dropped 3 bases and J dropped 7 bases, with 15 bases sitting between them. Looked up from germline, CDR1 is DFQATT and CDR2 is SNEGSKA (reference sequence). The CDR3 coding sequence is TGCAGTGCTAGTTCGGCGGGACGGGGTGAAAAACTGTTTTTT. Protein: CSASSAGRGEKLFF.

V is TRBV18 and J is TRBJ1-1; D not resolved. Trimming removed 2 bases at V and 0 bases at J, with 16 bases between. The CDR3 extends over 17 amino acids. The germline gives CDR1 KGHSH, CDR2 LQKENI. CDR3 in amino acids: CASSPYTGFGLNTEAFF. The CDR3 region has the DNA TGTGCCAGCTCACCATACACGGGTTTCGGATTGAACACTGAAGCTTTCTTT.

The chain carries TRBV9 and TRBJ2-4; 7 bases map to TRBD1. The V gene's germline CDR1 is SGDLS and CDR2 YYNGEE. Germline trimming cut 0 bases from V and 8 bases from J; bases unmatched to any gene: 11. The CDR3 has 16 residues. The CDR3 sequence is CASSVAIRQGVDIQYF. Written as DNA, the CDR3 is TGTGCCAGCAGCGTAGCTATCAGGCAGGGGGTGGACATTCAGTACTTC.

The chain uses TRBV14 and TRBJ1-4; D possibly corresponds to TRBD1 (5 bases). The CDR3 has 15 residues. CDR1 SGHDN and CDR2 FVKESK come from the germline V gene. Trimming stripped 0 bases from V and 8 bases from J, with 13 bases between. The CDR3 loop reads CASSQDIRVEEKLFF. The CDR3, as DNA: TGTGCCAGCAGCCAAGATATCAGGGTGGAAGAAAAACTGTTTTTT.

This clone has only one observation. The chain combines TRBV6-2 or TRBV6-3 with TRBJ1-1, with D unresolved. CDR1 MNHEY and CDR2 SVGEGT come from the germline V gene. Trimming pared 0 bases from V and 8 bases from J, leaving 13 bases between. The length of the CDR3 is 14 residues. The CDR3 nucleotides read TGTGCCAGCAGTTACTCGAGCACACGGAGAGAAGCTTTCTTT. Translated: CASSYSSTRREAFF.

The chain uses TRBV6-5 and TRBJ1-2, with D maybe TRBD1 (6 bases). Germline V gene lookup returns CDR1 MNHEY and CDR2 SVGAGI. The CDR3 contains 12 residues. V dropped 2 bases and J dropped 5 bases, with 6 bases sitting between them. The CDR3 coding sequence is TGTGCCAGCAGTTACAGGGGGTATGGCTACACCTTC. Residues: CASSYRGYGYTF.

The chain is built from TRBV9 and TRBJ2-7; D unresolved. The CDR3 contains 15 residues. CDR1 is SGDLS and CDR2 is YYNGEE in the germline V gene. V lost 4 bases and J 5 bases, leaving 19 bases between the germline ends. The CDR3 region has the DNA TGTGCCAGCAGCCGAACTACGGGCATCTTAGACGAGCAGTACTTC. Protein sequence: CASSRTTGILDEQYF.

The V call is TRBV7-2, the J call TRBJ1-1, with 8 bases fitting TRBD1. Per the germline V gene, CDR1 is SGHTA and CDR2 is FQGNSA. The CDR3 length is 15 residues. V was clipped by 5 bases and J by 4 bases; unmatched bases: 9. In nucleotides, the CDR3 is TGTGCCAGCAGCCCGAGACAGGGGATGGGCACTGAAGCTTTCTTT. This codes for CASSPRQGMGTEAFF.

The rearrangement uses TRBV4-2 and TRBJ1-4; D is undetermined. The length of the CDR3 is 14 residues. Per germline, CDR1 LGHNA and CDR2 YNFKEQ. V was trimmed by 2 bases and J by 5 bases, leaving 9 bases between them. Written as DNA, the CDR3 is TGTGCCAGCAGCCAAACGGTGCCAAATGAAAAACTGTTTTTT. Residues: CASSQTVPNEKLFF.

The chain couples TRBV7-2 to TRBJ1-2; unclear D gene. CDR1 and CDR2 from the germline V gene are SGHTA and FQGNSA. The V gene lost 5 bases and the J gene lost 3 bases, with 10 bases spanning the gap. This CDR3 contains 13 residues. CDR3 sequence: CASSPSTDYGYTF. The CDR3 coding sequence is TGTGCCAGCAGCCCATCGACTGACTATGGCTACACCTTC.

V is TRBV5-6 and J is TRBJ1-5; a possible D gene is TRBD1 (5 bases). Deletions cut 2 bases from V and 11 bases from J, with 17 bases between. The germline V gene encodes CDR1 SGHDT and CDR2 YYEEEE. CDR3 length: 14 amino acids. The CDR3 loop is CASSLDRTSSSQHF. DNA of the CDR3: TGTGCCAGCAGCTTAGACAGAACCTCCTCCTCCCAGCATTTT.

V and J are TRBV6-5 and TRBJ2-5; D is perhaps TRBD2 (7 bases). Germline loops: CDR1 MNHEY, CDR2 SVGAGI. V lost 7 bases to trimming and J lost 5 bases, with 20 bases between them. CDR3 length equals 15 residues. CDR3 nucleotide sequence: TGTGCCAGCACGGAGATGGGGGGGGCCGTGGAGACCCAGTACTTC. It encodes CASTEMGGAVETQYF.

The chain has TRBV19 and TRBJ2-7, with 8 positions matching TRBD1. Germline V CDR1 and CDR2: LNHDA, SQIVND (reference sequence). CDR3 length: 14 amino acids. Losses at the gene ends were 10 bases for V and 3 bases for J; bases not matched to a gene: 11. The CDR3 is CATSSRQGNYEQYF. The CDR3, as DNA: TGTGCCACCTCCAGTCGACAGGGGAACTACGAGCAGTACTTC.

The V and J genes are TRBV3-1 (or the pseudogene TRBV3-2) and TRBJ2-7; TRBD1 matches 10 bases. The CDR3 length is 13 residues. Germline CDR1 is LGHDT and CDR2 is YNNKEL (reference sequence). V was pared by 4 bases and J by 6 bases, with 3 bases of the junction left unmatched. CDR3 protein: CASSRGQGSEQYF. CDR3 bases: TGTGCCAGCAGCCGGGGACAGGGGTCCGAGCAGTACTTC.

The chain has TRBV6-5 and TRBJ1-1; 8 bases fit TRBD1. CDR1 is MNHEY, CDR2 SVGAGI, per germline. After removal of 2 bases from V and 0 bases from J, the junction contained 5 bases not matched to a gene. The CDR3 is made up of 16 amino acids. The CDR3 DNA sequence: TGTGCCAGCAGTTACGGGTCAGGGGGCCTGAACACTGAAGCTTTCTTT. Translating it yields CASSYGSGGLNTEAFF.

The table lists this clone with a count of one. This chain joins TRBV6-1 and TRBJ1-4; no clear D gene. V gave up 3 bases and J gave up 5 bases, with 16 bases separating them. The CDR3 contains 16 residues. In germline, CDR1 is MNHNS, CDR2 SASEGT. CDR3 nucleotide sequence: TGTGCCAGCAGTGACCTGGTGAGGGCCGCGAATGAAAAACTGTTTTTT. As protein: CASSDLVRAANEKLFF.

In its sample, this clone was seen a few times. The chain joins TRBV5-6 to TRBJ1-1; 8 nucleotides line up with TRBD1. Trimming at V came to 4 bases and at J to 1 base, leaving 3 bases not matched to a gene. This CDR3 is built from 14 residues. In germline, CDR1 is SGHDT, CDR2 YYEEEE. The CDR3: CASSRTGWNTEAFF. CDR3 bases: TGTGCCAGCAGCAGGACAGGGTGGAACACTGAAGCTTTCTTT. The whole variable domain, remainder taken from reference TRBV5-6 and TRBJ1-1, is DAGVTQSPTHLIKTRGQQVTLRCSPKSGHDTVSWYQQALGQGPQFIFQYYEEEERQRGNFPDRFSGHQFPNYSSELNVNALLLGDSALYLCASSRTGWNTEAFFGQGTRLTVV.

The V gene is TRBV7-6, the J gene TRBJ2-4, with D tentatively TRBD1 or TRBD2 (5 bases each). The CDR3 runs 21 residues. With 3 bases removed from V and 0 bases from J, the gap between germline ends came to 27 bases. Germline V gene sequence: CDR1 SGHVS, CDR2 FNYEAQ. Here the CDR3 DNA reads TGTGCCAGCAGCTTCCTCGCCGGTGGGGGAATCGGGAAGGGAGCCAAAAACATTCAGTACTTC. Residues: CASSFLAGGGIGKGAKNIQYF. The full variable domain, its missing parts supplied by reference TRBV7-6 and TRBJ2-4, is GAGVSQSPRYKVTKRGQDVALRCDPISGHVSLYWYRQALGQGPEFLTYFNYEAQQDKSGLPNDRFSAERPEGSISTLTIQRTEQRDSAMYRCASSFLAGGGIGKGAKNIQYFGAGTRLSVL.